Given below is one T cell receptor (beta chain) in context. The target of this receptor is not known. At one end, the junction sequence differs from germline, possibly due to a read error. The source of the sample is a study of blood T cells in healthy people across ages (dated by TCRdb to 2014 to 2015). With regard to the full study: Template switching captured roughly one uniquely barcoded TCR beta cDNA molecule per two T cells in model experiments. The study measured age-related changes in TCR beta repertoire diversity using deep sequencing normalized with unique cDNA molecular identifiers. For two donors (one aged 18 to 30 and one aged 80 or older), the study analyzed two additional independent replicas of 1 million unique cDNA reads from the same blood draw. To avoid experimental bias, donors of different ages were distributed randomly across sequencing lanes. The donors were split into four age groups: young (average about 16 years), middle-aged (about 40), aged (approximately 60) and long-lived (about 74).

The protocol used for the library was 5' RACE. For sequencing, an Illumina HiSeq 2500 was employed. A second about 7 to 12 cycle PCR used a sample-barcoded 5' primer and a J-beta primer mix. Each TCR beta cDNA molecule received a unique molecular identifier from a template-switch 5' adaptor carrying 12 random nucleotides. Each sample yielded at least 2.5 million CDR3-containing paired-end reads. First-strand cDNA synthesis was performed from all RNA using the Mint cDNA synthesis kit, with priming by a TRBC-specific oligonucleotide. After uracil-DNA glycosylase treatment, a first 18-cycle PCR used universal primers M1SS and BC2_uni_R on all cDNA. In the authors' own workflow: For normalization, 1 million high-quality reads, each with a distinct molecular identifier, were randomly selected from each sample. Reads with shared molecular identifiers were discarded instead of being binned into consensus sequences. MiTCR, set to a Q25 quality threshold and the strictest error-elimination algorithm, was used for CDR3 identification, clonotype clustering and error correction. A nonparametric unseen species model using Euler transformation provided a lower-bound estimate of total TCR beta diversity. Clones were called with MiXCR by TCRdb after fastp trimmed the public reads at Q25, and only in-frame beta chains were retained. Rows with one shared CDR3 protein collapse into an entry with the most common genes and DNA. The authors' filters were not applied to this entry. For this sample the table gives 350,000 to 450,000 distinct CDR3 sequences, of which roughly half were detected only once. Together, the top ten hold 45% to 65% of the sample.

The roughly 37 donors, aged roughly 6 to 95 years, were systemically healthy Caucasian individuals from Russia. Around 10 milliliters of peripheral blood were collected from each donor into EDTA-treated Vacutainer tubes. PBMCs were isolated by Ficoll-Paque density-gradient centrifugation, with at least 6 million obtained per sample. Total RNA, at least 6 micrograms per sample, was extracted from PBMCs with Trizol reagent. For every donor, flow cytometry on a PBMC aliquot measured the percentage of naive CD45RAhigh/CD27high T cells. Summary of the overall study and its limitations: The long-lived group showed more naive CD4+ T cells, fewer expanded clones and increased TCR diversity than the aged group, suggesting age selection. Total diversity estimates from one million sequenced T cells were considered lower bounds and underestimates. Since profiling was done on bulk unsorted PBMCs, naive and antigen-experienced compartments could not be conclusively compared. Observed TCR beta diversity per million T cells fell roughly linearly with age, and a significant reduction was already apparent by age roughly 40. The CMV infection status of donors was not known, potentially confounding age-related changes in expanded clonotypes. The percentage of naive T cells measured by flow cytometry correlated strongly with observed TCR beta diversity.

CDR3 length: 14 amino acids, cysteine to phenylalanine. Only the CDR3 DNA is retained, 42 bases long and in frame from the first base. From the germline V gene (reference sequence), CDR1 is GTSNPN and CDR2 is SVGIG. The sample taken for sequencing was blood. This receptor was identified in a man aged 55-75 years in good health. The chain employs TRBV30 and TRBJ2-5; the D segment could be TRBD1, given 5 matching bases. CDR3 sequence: CAWSGWTNQGTQYF. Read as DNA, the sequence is TGTGCCTGGAGTGGATGGACAAACCAAGGGACCCAGTACTTC.